This T cell receptor (beta chain) comes out of a study of OX40 agonist ivuxolimab in advanced cancers. Across the study: Hepatocellular carcinoma, melanoma, renal cell or head and neck cancer was diagnosed in the dose-escalation patients.

The CDR3 extends over 13 amino acids. CDR1 is MNHNS, CDR2 SASEGT, per germline. The V end was cut by 10 bases, the J end by 0 bases, with 7 bases between. Some clones are missing from TCRdb's copy, which holds only in-frame ones; the method was immunoSEQ multiplex PCR. The sample records tens of thousands of clones, around 84% being singletons. The sequence was collected from an adult with an advanced solid tumor such as melanoma, head and neck, liver or kidney cancer. The chain couples TRBV6-1 to TRBJ2-6, with D unclear. The specimen comprised CD4+ or CD8+ T cells sorted from blood, sampled in a trial of the OX40 agonist ivuxolimab. The CDR3 spells CATLRSGANVLTF. The DNA for the CDR3 is TGTGCCACCCTGCGCTCTGGGGCCAACGTCCTGACTTTC.